This T cell receptor (beta chain) stems from a study of post-analysis software for immune sequencing data. Study-level points and caveats: About 5 TRBV segments appeared more often in patients than in controls, and TRBV5-6, TRBV5-1 and TRBV20-1 were among these.

Incorporated into the TCR beta cDNA libraries were unique molecular identifiers, which served to reduce PCR and sequencing biases. Via MiXCR, TCRdb re-called the PCR reads, giving one row per CDR3 protein. The data show 700,000 to 900,000 distinct CDR3 sequences, with 40% to 55% seen just once and over 4.5% held by the top ten. For this clonotype: The antigen is undetermined.

The CDR3 sequence is 15 residues long. V lost 6 bases, J lost 10 bases, and 14 bases stayed unmatched. The source material was blood. The V gene is TRBV12-3 or TRBV12-4, the J gene TRBJ2-1, with TRBD2 matching over 8 bases. This TCR was recovered from a girl between 5 and 17 years old with multiple sclerosis. CDR3 nucleotide sequence: TGTGCCAGCAGGACACCGGGACTAGGTGTCGAGGAGCAGTTCTTC. Translating gives CASRTPGLGVEEQFF.